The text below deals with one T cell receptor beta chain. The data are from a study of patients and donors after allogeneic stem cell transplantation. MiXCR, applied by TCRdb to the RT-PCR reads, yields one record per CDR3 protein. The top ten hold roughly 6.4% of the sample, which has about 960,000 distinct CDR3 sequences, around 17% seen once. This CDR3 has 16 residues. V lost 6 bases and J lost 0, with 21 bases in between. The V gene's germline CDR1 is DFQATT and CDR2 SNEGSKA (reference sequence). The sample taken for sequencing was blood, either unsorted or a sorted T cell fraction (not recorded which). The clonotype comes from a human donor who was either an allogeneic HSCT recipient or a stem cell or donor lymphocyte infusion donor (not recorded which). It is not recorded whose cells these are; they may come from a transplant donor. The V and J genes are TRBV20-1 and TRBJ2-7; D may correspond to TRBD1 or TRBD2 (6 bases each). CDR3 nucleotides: TGCAGTGCCCCTTTAGAAAGGGGGGTAGGCTCCTACGAGCAGTACTTC. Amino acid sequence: CSAPLERGVGSYEQYF.